What follows describes a single TCR beta chain. Germline CDR1 and CDR2: LNHDA and SQIVND (reference sequence). V was cut by 8 bases and J by 0 bases, with 22 bases left in between. The CDR3 loop spans 17 amino acids. This record belongs to a study of blood T cell repertoires in COVID-19. Study in general: Acute-phase and convalescent COVID-19 samples originated in the United States, Italy and Spain.

How the authors handled the data: Quantification of nucleated cells was approximated via reference gene primer amplification. Measured with immunoSEQ multiplex PCR; TCRdb has only the in-frame clones, and not every one. That table is the source of V, J and clone size, and D and trimming were worked out from the DNA. The table lists approximately 120,000 clones, roughly 88% of them singletons. The V gene is TRBV19, the J gene TRBJ1-2; TRBD1 is a possible D gene (5 bases). The sequenced sample consisted of peripheral blood. The receptor was isolated from a man aged 50 to 59 with acute or convalescent COVID-19. The CDR3 region is CASLGRWTGTTNYGYTF. The CDR3 DNA is TGTGCCAGTCTCGGGAGATGGACGGGGACCACTAACTATGGCTACACCTTC.